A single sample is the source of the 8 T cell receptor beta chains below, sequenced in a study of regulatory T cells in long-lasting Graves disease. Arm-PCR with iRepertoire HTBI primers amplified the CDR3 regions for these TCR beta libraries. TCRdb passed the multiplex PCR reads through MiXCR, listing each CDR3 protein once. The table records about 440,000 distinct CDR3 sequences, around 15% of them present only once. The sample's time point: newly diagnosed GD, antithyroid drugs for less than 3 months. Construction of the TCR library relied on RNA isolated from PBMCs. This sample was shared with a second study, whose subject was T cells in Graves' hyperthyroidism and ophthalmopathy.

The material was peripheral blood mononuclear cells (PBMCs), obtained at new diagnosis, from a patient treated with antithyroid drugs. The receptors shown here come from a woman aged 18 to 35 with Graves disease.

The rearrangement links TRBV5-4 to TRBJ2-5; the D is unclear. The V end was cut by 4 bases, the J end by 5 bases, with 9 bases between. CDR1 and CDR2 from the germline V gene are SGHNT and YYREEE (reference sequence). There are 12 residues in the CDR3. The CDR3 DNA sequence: TGTGCCAGCAGCACCCCCTATGAGACCCAGTACTTC. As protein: CASSTPYETQYF.

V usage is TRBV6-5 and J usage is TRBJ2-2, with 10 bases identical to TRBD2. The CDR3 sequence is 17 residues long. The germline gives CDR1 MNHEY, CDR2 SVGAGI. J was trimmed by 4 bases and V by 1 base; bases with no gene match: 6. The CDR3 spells CASSYFSGRVLTGELFF. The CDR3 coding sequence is TGTGCCAGCAGTTACTTCAGCGGGAGGGTACTCACCGGGGAGCTGTTTTTT.

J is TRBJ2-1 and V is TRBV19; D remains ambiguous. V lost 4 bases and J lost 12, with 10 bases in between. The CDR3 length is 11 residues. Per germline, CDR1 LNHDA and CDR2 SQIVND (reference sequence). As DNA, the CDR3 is TGTGCCAGTAGTAGAGGTTTGTGGCAGTTCTTC. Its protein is CASSRGLWQFF.

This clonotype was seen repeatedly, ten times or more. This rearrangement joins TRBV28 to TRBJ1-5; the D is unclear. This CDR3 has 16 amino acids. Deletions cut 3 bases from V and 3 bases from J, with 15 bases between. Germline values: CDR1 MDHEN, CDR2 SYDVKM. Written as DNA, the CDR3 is TGTGCCAGCAGTTTCCCCGGGCCCTTAATCAATCAGCCCCAGCATTTT. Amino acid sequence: CASSFPGPLINQPQHF.

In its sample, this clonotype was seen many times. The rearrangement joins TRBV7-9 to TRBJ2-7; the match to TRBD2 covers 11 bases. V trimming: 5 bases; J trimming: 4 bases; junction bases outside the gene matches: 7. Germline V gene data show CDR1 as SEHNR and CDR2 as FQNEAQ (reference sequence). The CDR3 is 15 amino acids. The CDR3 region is CASSARTSGYYEQYF. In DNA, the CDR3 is TGTGCCAGCAGCGCCCGGACTAGCGGGTATTACGAGCAGTACTTC.

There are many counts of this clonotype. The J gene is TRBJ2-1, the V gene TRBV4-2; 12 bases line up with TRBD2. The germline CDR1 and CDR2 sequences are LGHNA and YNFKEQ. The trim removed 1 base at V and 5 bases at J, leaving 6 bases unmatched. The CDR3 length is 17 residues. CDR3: CASSQGLAGVNHNEQFF. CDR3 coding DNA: TGTGCCAGCAGCCAAGGACTAGCGGGAGTTAATCACAATGAGCAGTTCTTC.

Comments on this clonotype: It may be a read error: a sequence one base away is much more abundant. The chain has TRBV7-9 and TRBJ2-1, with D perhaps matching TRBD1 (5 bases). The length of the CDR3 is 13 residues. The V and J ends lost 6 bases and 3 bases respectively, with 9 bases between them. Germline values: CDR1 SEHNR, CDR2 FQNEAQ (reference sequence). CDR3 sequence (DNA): TGTGCCAGCAGTACTGACAGCTACAATGAGCAGTTCTTC. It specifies CASSTDSYNEQFF. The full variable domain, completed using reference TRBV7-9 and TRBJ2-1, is DTGVSQNPRHKITKRGQNVTFRCDPISEHNRLYWYRQTLGQGPEFLTYFQNEAQLEKSRLLSDRFSAERPKGSFSTLEIQRTEQGDSAMYLCASSTDSYNEQFFGPGTRLTVL.

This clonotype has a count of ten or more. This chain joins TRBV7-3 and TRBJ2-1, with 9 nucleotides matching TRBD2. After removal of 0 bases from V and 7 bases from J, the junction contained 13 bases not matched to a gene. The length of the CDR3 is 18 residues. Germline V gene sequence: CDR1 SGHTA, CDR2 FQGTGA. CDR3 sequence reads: CASSLTMDPGLAENEQFF. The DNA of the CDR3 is TGTGCCAGCAGCTTAACGATGGATCCGGGACTAGCAGAGAATGAGCAGTTCTTC.